Listed below are T cell receptor beta chains from one sample, sequenced in a study of T-cell memory formation after mild COVID-19. One entry per CDR3 protein, called by TCRdb with MiXCR from the 5' RACE reads. Among 110,000 or so distinct CDR3 sequences listed, about 20% were seen once. Sequencing input: PBMCs or a T cell subset sorted from them (not recorded which). The receptors shown here come from a man younger than 30 who had mild COVID-19 (a few samples of this study predate the infection). Cell type and time point are not known. Both conserved end residues are part of each CDR3. Fields, in order: CDR3 protein, CDR3 DNA, V gene, clone size, D gene, J gene. D genes are given only for firm matches. Size tells how often a clone was seen (once, few, many) or the class of an expanded clone, and some rows leave it out.

CASSQGLAGGLYEQYF	TGCGCCAGCAGCCAAGGACTAGCGGGGGGGCTCTACGAGCAGTACTTC	TRBV4-1	few	TRBD2	TRBJ2-7
CARQGGGANVLTF	TGTGCCAGACAGGGGGGCGGGGCCAACGTCCTGACTTTC	TRBV2	many	TRBD1	TRBJ2-6
CASSQDTGGEYNEQFF	TGCGCCAGCAGCCAGGATACAGGGGGCGAATACAATGAGCAGTTCTTC	TRBV4-1	.	TRBD1	TRBJ2-1
CASLRSSSYNSPLHF	TGTGCCAGCTTGAGGTCCAGCTCCTATAATTCACCCCTCCACTTT	TRBV28	.	.	TRBJ1-6
CASSQDVLAGPEDTQYF	TGTGCCAGCAGCCAAGATGTACTAGCGGGGCCAGAAGATACGCAGTATTTT	TRBV4-2	.	TRBD2	TRBJ2-3
CASSLSPGSGELFF	TGTGCCAGCAGTTTATCTCCGGGGTCCGGGGAGCTGTTTTTT	TRBV27	.	.	TRBJ2-2
CASSNSLSGANVLTF	TGCGCCAGCAGCAACAGCCTCTCTGGGGCCAACGTCCTGACTTTC	TRBV5-1	many	.	TRBJ2-6
CASRRGTDPFYPNQLQHF	TGTGCCAGCAGACGAGGGACAGACCCTTTTTACCCCAATCAGCTCCAGCATTTT	TRBV6-5	few	TRBD1	TRBJ1-5
CASSPDRAYGYSNQPQHF	TGTGCCAGCAGTCCGGACAGGGCTTACGGATATAGCAATCAGCCCCAGCATTTT	TRBV6-5	few	TRBD1	TRBJ1-5
CASSVRGRPNTEAFF	TGTGCCAGCAGTGTGAGGGGCCGTCCAAACACTGAAGCTTTCTTT	TRBV5-6	few	.	TRBJ1-1
CASSRGGDEQFF	TGTGCCAGCTCCCGAGGGGGCGATGAGCAGTTCTTC	TRBV5-6	many	TRBD1	TRBJ2-1
CALTLSGTKNIQYF	TGTGCCCTAACTTTATCCGGGACCAAAAACATTCAGTACTTC	TRBV6-1	few	.	TRBJ2-4
CASSLSGLYFLQETQYF	TGTGCCAGCAGTCTATCGGGACTCTACTTCCTCCAAGAGACCCAGTACTTC	TRBV12-3/TRBV12-4	few	.	TRBJ2-5
CASSQVPGGGPGNTIYF	TGCGCCAGCAGCCAAGTCCCCGGAGGGGGCCCTGGAAACACCATATATTTT	TRBV4-1	once	TRBD1	TRBJ1-3
CASSSRDRGDYGYTF	TGTGCCAGCAGCTCCCGGGACAGGGGGGACTATGGCTACACCTTC	TRBV7-9	.	TRBD1	TRBJ1-2
CASSKSQQGWSYTF	TGTGCCAGCAGTAAATCCCAACAGGGGTGGAGCTACACCTTC	TRBV7-6	.	TRBD1	TRBJ1-2
CASSLVGAGANVLTF	TGTGCCAGCAGCTTGGTTGGGGCTGGGGCCAACGTCCTGACTTTC	TRBV5-5	few	.	TRBJ2-6
CASSLVAGEQFF	TGTGCCAGCAGCTTAGTGGCGGGGGAGCAGTTCTTC	TRBV7-3	.	.	TRBJ2-1
CASSLAYRGPTGELFF	TGCGCCAGCAGCTTGGCCTACAGGGGACCCACCGGGGAGCTGTTTTTT	TRBV5-1	few	TRBD1	TRBJ2-2
CASSLDGGAARYNEQFF	TGTGCCAGCAGCTTAGATGGGGGGGCGGCGCGGTACAATGAGCAGTTCTTC	TRBV11-2	few	.	TRBJ2-1
CASSPGGNTQYF	TGTGCCAGCAGCCCCGGAGGAAATACGCAGTATTTT	TRBV6-5	.	.	TRBJ2-3
CASRERLVTYF	TGTGCCAGCAGGGAACGACTAGTTACGTACTTC	TRBV12-3/TRBV12-4	.	.	TRBJ2-5
CASSYLWMEQYF	TGTGCCAGCAGTTATTTATGGATGGAGCAGTACTTC	TRBV6-2/TRBV6-3	few	.	TRBJ2-7
CASSWDPGSVEAFF	TGTGCCAGCAGCTGGGACCCCGGTTCGGTGGAAGCTTTCTTT	TRBV7-9	.	.	TRBJ1-1
CASSFNPLYEQFF	TGTGCCAGCAGCTTCAACCCCCTCTATGAGCAGTTCTTC	TRBV7-3	.	.	TRBJ2-1
CASSSDRTLRETQYF	TGTGCCAGCAGCTCAGACAGGACTCTTCGAGAGACCCAGTACTTC	TRBV7-9	.	.	TRBJ2-5
CATSTWPDGYTF	TGTGCCACCAGCACGTGGCCGGATGGCTACACCTTC	TRBV15	few	.	TRBJ1-2
CASSLGGQNTEAFF	TGTGCCAGCAGCTTAGGAGGACAGAACACTGAAGCTTTCTTT	TRBV7-9	few	.	TRBJ1-1
CASSYSQGTLEQYF	TGTGCCAGCAGTTACTCACAGGGCACTCTCGAGCAGTACTTC	TRBV6-5	few	.	TRBJ2-7
CSASGLGAGETQYF	TGCAGTGCTAGTGGCCTGGGGGCCGGGGAGACCCAGTACTTC	TRBV20-1	few	.	TRBJ2-5
CASSKGTGVTGELFF	TGTGCCAGCAGCAAAGGGACAGGGGTTACCGGGGAGCTGTTTTTT	TRBV11-3	once	TRBD1	TRBJ2-2
CASSLEGASYNEQFF	TGCGCCAGCAGCTTGGAGGGGGCCTCCTACAATGAGCAGTTCTTC	TRBV5-1	.	TRBD1	TRBJ2-1
CASRWLAAPNEQFF	TGCGCCAGCAGGTGGCTAGCGGCCCCCAATGAGCAGTTCTTC	TRBV5-1	.	TRBD2	TRBJ2-1
CSAQRLGTSTDTQYF	TGCAGTGCCCAACGTCTGGGTACTAGCACAGATACGCAGTATTTT	TRBV20-1	few	.	TRBJ2-3
CATSREDRGEAFF	TGTGCCACCAGCAGAGAGGACAGGGGAGAGGCTTTCTTT	TRBV15	few	TRBD1	TRBJ1-1
CASSLGGGMVDTQYF	TGTGCCAGCAGTTTAGGCGGGGGTATGGTAGATACGCAGTATTTT	TRBV12-3/TRBV12-4	.	TRBD2	TRBJ2-3
CASSSGTGISTDTQYF	TGTGCCAGCAGCTCGGGGACCGGGATTAGCACAGATACGCAGTATTTT	TRBV7-8	.	.	TRBJ2-3
CASSLGTVEQFF	TGTGCCAGCAGCTTAGGGACAGTTGAGCAGTTCTTC	TRBV11-2	.	.	TRBJ2-1